This TCR beta chain comes out of a study of blood T cells in healthy people across ages. After removal of 4 bases from V and 4 bases from J, the junction contained 22 bases not matched to a gene. Germline lookup yields CDR1 SEHNR and CDR2 FQNEAQ (reference sequence). The CDR3 is made up of 20 amino acids. For the second PCR, which ran for about 6 to 11 cycles, a sample-barcoded 5' primer and a J-beta primer mix were used. TCRdb reprocessed the 5' RACE reads with MiXCR, giving one entry per CDR3 protein. The table records about 540,000 distinct CDR3 sequences, approximately 25% of them present only once. The data were also submitted as part of a second study, on T cells of mothers and their children.

V is TRBV7-9 and J is TRBJ2-4; 7 bases match TRBD1. This receptor was identified in a boy aged 10-17 years in good health. Sequencing used blood. CDR3 DNA sequence: TGTGCCAGCAGCTCGCTCGGCACAGGGGCCCAAACCATCGTAAAAAACATTCAGTACTTC. Protein sequence: CASSSLGTGAQTIVKNIQYF.